This T cell receptor beta chain was found in a study of blood T cell repertoires in COVID-19. Study-level information: The United States, Italy and Spain supplied acute and convalescent COVID-19 samples.

TCRdb's copy holds only in-frame clones and misses some; the assay was immunoSEQ multiplex PCR. The sample consists of roughly 38,000 clones, almost 90% of them appearing once. There are 15 residues in the CDR3. Trimming at V came to 5 bases and at J to 4 bases, leaving 9 bases not matched to a gene. The germline CDR1 and CDR2 sequences are SGHTA and FQGNSA. Sample: peripheral blood. This chain uses TRBV7-2 with TRBJ2-5, with TRBD2 identical over 8 bases. The TCR comes from an older man with acute or convalescent COVID-19. The CDR3 protein is CASSVAGTSRETQYF. In DNA form, the CDR3 reads TGTGCCAGCAGCGTGGCCGGGACTAGTCGAGAGACCCAGTACTTC.